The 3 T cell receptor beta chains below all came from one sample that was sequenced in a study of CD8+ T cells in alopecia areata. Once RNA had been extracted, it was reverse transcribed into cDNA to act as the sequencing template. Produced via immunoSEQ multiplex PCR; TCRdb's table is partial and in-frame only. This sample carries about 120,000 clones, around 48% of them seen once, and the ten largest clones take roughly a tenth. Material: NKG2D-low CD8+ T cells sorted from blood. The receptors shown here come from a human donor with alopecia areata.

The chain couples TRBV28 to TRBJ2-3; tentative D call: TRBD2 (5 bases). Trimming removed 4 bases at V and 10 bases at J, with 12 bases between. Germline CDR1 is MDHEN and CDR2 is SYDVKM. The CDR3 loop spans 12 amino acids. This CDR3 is CASSSGSGAQYF. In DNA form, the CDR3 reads TGTGCCAGCAGTTCGGGGTCTGGAGCGCAGTATTTT.

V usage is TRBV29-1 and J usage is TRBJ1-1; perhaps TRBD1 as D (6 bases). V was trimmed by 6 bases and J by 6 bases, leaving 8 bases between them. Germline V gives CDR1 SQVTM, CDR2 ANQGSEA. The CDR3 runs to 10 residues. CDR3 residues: CSVTGPEAFF. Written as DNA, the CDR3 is TGCAGCGTAACAGGGCCTGAAGCTTTCTTT.

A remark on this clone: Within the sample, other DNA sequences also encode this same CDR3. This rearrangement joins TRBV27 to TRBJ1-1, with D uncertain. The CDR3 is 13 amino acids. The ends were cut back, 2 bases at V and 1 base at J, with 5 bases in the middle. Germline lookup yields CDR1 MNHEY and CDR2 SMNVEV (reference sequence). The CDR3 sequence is CASSLRGNTEAFF. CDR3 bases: TGTGCCAGCAGTTTAAGAGGGAACACTGAAGCTTTCTTT.